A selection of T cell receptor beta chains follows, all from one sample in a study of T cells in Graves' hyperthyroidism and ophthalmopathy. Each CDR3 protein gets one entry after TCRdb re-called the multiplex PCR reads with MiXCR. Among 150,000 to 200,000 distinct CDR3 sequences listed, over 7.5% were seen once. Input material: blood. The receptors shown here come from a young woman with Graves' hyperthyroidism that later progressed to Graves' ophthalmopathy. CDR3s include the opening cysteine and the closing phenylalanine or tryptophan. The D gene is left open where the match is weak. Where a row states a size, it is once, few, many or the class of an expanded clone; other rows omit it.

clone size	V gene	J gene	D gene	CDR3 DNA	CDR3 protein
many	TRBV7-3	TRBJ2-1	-	TGTGCCAGCAGCCCTAGCCCCGCTCAGGACAATGAGCAGTTCTTC	CASSPSPAQDNEQFF
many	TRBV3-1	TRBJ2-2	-	TGTGCCAGCAGCCAAGACTCACAGGCCACCGGGGAGCTGTTTTTT	CASSQDSQATGELFF
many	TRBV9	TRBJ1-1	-	TGTGCCAGCAGCGTAGATGGGGACACTGAAGCTTTCTTT	CASSVDGDTEAFF
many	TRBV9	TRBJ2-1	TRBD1	TGTGCCAGCAGCGTAGACGCGAGACAGGGGAATAATGAGCAGTTCTTC	CASSVDARQGNNEQFF
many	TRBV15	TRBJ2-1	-	TGTGCCACCAGCAGAGGCCGCAGCCTCGGTGAGCAGTTCTTC	CATSRGRSLGEQFF
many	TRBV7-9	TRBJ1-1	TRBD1	TGTGCCAGCAGCACTTGGACAGGGAACACTGAAGCTTTCTTT	CASSTWTGNTEAFF
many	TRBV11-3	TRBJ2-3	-	TGTGCCAGCAGCCCGGGATGGGCTGGCACAGATACGCAGTATTTT	CASSPGWAGTDTQYF
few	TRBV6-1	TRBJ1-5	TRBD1	TGTGCCAGCAGTTTGGGACAGGGGGCTAGTCAGCCCCAGCATTTT	CASSLGQGASQPQHF
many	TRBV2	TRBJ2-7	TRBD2	TGTGCCAGCAACTCCGGGACTAGCGTCTACGAGCAGTACTTC	CASNSGTSVYEQYF
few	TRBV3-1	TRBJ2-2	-	TGTGCCAGCAGCCATGGTTGGGAGCTGTTTTTT	CASSHGWELFF
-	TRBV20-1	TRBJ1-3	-	TGCAGTGCTAGTAGGAGGGACTCAAACACCATATATTTT	CSASRRDSNTIYF
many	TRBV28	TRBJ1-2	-	TGTGCCAGCACCCTCCGACCCGGGAGTAACTATGGCTACACCTTC	CASTLRPGSNYGYTF
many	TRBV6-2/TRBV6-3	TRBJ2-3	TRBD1	TGTGCCAGCAGTTTCCTCGACGCAGGACAGGGGTTGGGCACAGATACGCAGTATTTT	CASSFLDAGQGLGTDTQYF
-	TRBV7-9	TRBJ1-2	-	TGTGCCAGCAGCTCATCGGGATTCCACTATGGCTACACCTTC	CASSSSGFHYGYTF
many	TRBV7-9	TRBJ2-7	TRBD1	TGTGCCAGCAGCCCTGACAGGGGTGGCTCCTACGAGCAGTACTTC	CASSPDRGGSYEQYF
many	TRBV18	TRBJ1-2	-	TGTGCCAGCTCACAGAGGGGGACTGGCTACACCTTC	CASSQRGTGYTF
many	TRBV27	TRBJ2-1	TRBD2	TGTGCCAGCAGTTTATTGGGCCTAGCGGGAGAAATAGGCAATGAGCAGTTCTTC	CASSLLGLAGEIGNEQFF
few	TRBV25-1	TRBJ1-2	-	TGTGCCAGCAGATGGGGACAATATGGCTACACCTTC	CASRWGQYGYTF
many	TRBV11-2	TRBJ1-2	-	TGTGCCAGCAGCATATCCTCGGGTTCAGGGGCCCGTGGCTACACCTTC	CASSISSGSGARGYTF
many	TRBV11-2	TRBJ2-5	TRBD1	TGTGCCAGCAGCTCAGGGCCCACGGGACAGGACTTC	CASSSGPTGQDF
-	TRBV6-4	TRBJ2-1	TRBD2	TGTGCCAGCAGGAGGTTAGCGGGAGGGCTTGGTCTTTCCGATGAGCAGTTCTTC	CASRRLAGGLGLSDEQFF
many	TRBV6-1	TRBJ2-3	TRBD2	TGTGCCAGCTTGCGGGCTAGCGGGGGTACAGATACGCAGTATTTT	CASLRASGGTDTQYF
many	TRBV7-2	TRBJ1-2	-	TGTGCCAGCGACCCTTACTATGGCTACACCTTC	CASDPYYGYTF
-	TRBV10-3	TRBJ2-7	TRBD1	TGTGTCACGTTAATAGACCGGGACAGGGTCGACGAGCAGTACTTC	CVTLIDRDRVDEQYF
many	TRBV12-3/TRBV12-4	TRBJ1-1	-	TGTGCCAGCATCATAAGGAACACTGAAGCTTTCTTT	CASIIRNTEAFF
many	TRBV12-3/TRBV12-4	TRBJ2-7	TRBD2	TGTGCCAGCAGTGATCGATTAGCGGGAGGGAGTTACGAGCAGTACTTC	CASSDRLAGGSYEQYF
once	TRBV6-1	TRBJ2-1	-	TGTGCCAGCAGTACGCCTGAAGGAGCGGAGCAGTTCTTC	CASSTPEGAEQFF
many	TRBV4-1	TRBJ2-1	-	TGCGCCAGCAGCCAAGAAGGACCCAGAGAGCAGTTCTTC	CASSQEGPREQFF
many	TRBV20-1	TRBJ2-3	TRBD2	TGCAGTCTAAGCGGGGCTAGCGGGGGAGGCACAGATACGCAGTATTTT	CSLSGASGGGTDTQYF
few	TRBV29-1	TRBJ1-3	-	TGCAGTGTGGGATCTGGAAACACCATATATTTT	CSVGSGNTIYF
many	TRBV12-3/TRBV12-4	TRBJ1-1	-	TGTGCCAGCAGTTTAATCGATAACACTGAAGCTTTCTTT	CASSLIDNTEAFF
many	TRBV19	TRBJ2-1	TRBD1	TGTGCCAGTAGTATAGCGACAGGGAGCTACAATGAGCAGTTCTTC	CASSIATGSYNEQFF
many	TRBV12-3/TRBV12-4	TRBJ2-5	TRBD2	TGTGCCAGCAGTTTGGGCGGGGGAACTCAAGAGACCCAGTACTTC	CASSLGGGTQETQYF
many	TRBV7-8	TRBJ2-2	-	TGTGCCAGCAGCGAGACAAACAGGGGAGGCACCGGGGAGCTGTTTTTT	CASSETNRGGTGELFF
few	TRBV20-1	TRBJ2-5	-	TGCAGTGCTAGAGGAACGGGACATGAGGTAGAGACCCAGTACTTC	CSARGTGHEVETQYF
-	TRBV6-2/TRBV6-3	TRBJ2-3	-	TGTGCCAGCAGTTACTCCCGAGCAGATACGCAGTATTTT	CASSYSRADTQYF
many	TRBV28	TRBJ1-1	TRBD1	TGTGCCAGCAGTATCCAGGGGGCGCCCACTGAAGCTTTCTTT	CASSIQGAPTEAFF
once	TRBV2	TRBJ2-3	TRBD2	TGTGCCAGCAGTGAGGCGGGAGAGGGTTCGGATACGCAGTATTTT	CASSEAGEGSDTQYF
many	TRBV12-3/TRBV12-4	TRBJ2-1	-	TGTGCCAGCAGCCCAAACAGTGGTGAGCAGTTCTTC	CASSPNSGEQFF
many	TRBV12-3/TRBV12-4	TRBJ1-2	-	TGTGCCAGCAGTCTACAGAAAGGGGCCGCATATGGCTACACCTTC	CASSLQKGAAYGYTF
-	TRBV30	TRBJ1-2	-	TGTGCCTGGTCCCGGGACGGATCTAACTATGGCTACACCTTC	CAWSRDGSNYGYTF
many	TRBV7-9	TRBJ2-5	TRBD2	TGTGCCAGCAGCTTCCCCGTGGGACTAGCGGGGGTGGAAGAGACCCAGTACTTC	CASSFPVGLAGVEETQYF